This TCR beta chain originates from a study of cytomegalovirus exposure and HLA in healthy donors. Findings and caveats of the study: Earlier results showed most TCR beta V segments being productive about 90% or about 30% of the time.

CDR1 is SGDLS, CDR2 YYNGEE, per germline. CDR3 length equals 16 residues. With V trimmed by 0 bases and J by 5 bases, 9 bases remained unmatched. This clone has just a few counts. Its target is unknown. Primers included in the PCR were 60 Vbeta and 13 Jbeta primers. TCRdb's copy holds only in-frame clones and misses some; the assay was immunoSEQ multiplex PCR. The table lists 200,000 to 250,000 clones, more than 60% of them singletons. The receptor was isolated from a woman in her 30s in good health and CMV-seronegative. Material: PBMCs. V usage is TRBV9 and J usage is TRBJ2-5; 8 bases match TRBD2. The CDR3 DNA reads TGTGCCAGCAGCGTAGCTGCAACTAGCGGTGGGGAGACCCAGTACTTC. It translates to CASSVAATSGGETQYF.